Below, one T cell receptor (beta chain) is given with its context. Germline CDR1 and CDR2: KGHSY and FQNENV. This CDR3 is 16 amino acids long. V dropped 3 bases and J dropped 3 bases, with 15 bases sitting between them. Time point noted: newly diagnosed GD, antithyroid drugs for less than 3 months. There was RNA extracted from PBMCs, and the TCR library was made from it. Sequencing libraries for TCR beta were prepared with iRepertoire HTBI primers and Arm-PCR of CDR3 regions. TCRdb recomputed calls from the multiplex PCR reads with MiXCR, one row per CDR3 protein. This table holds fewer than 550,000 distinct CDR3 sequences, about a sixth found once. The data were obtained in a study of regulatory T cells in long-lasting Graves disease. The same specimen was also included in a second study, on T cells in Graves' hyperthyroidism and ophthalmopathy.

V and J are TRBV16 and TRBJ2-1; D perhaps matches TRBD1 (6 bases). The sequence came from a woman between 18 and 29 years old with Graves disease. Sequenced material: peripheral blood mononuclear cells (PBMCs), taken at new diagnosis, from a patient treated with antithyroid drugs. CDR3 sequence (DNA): TGTGCCAGCAGCCAGCCCCTACAGGGAATCTACAATGAGCAGTTCTTC. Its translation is CASSQPLQGIYNEQFF.